The 27 T cell receptor beta chains in this list originate from one sample, sequenced in a study of tumor and adjacent non-tumor tissue in lung cancer. The library came from three nested PCR rounds adapted from ARM-PCR protocols. Using its own MiXCR run on the multiplex PCR reads, TCRdb lists one record per CDR3 protein. The sample records 220,000 or so distinct CDR3 sequences, around 71% being singletons. The template was RNA from unsorted bulk tissue. The sequenced material came from lung tumor tissue. The receptor source for this set is a man aged 60 to 75 with non-small cell lung cancer.

Remarks on this clonotype: One base away lies a much larger clone, so this may be a sequencing read error. This chain uses TRBV6-2 or TRBV6-3 with TRBJ2-3, with D perhaps TRBD1 (5 bases). The length of the CDR3 is 15 residues. Trimming stripped 2 bases from V and 2 bases from J, with 11 bases between. Germline CDR1 MNHEY, CDR2 SVGEGT. Here the CDR3 DNA reads TGTGCCAGCAGTTACAGCTCGACAGACACAGATACGCAGTATTTT. As protein: CASSYSSTDTDTQYF.

Comment on this clonotype: This is likely a read error, given that the CDR3 carries no conserved phenylalanine or tryptophan at its end. This rearrangement joins TRBV6-1 to TRBJ1-1, with D unclear. The CDR3 extends over 13 amino acids. V was cut by 6 bases and J by 1 base, with 9 bases left in between. Looked up from germline, CDR1 is MNHNS and CDR2 is SASEGT. The CDR3 reads CASSPGKNTEAFY. The DNA for the CDR3 is TGTGCCAGCAGCCCAGGCAAGAACACTGAAGCTTTCTAT.

On this clonotype: One junction end does not reproduce the germline sequence, and a read error may be involved. This rearrangement joins TRBV11-2 to TRBJ2-6; D not resolved. The germline V gene has CDR1 SGHAT and CDR2 FQNNGV. The CDR3 sequence is 14 residues long. The CDR3 protein is CTSSPISGVNVLIF. DNA of the CDR3: TGTACCAGCAGTCCTATCTCTGGGGTCAACGTCCTTATTTTC.

In its sample, this clonotype was seen a few times. This chain connects TRBV12-3 or TRBV12-4 to TRBJ1-5; tentative D call: TRBD1 (6 bases). V lost 2 bases and J lost 2, with 13 bases in between. The CDR3 sequence is 16 residues long. The CDR3 loop reads CASSLRQAGGNQPQHF. In DNA, the CDR3 is TGTGCCAGCAGTTTACGGCAGGCAGGGGGCAATCAGCCCCAGCATTTT.

The chain has TRBV6-2 or TRBV6-3 and TRBJ2-7; 11 positions agree with TRBD2. Germline loops: CDR1 MNHEY, CDR2 SVGEGT. The V segment lost 1 base and the J segment 4 bases; nucleotides outside the gene matches: 9. The CDR3 runs to 17 residues. The CDR3 DNA reads as TGTGCCAGCAGTTACTTTACCACTAGCGGGAGCGCTTACGAGCAGTACTTC. It encodes CASSYFTTSGSAYEQYF.

Regarding this clonotype: A much more abundant neighbour one base away suggests this may be a read error. The CDR3 sequence: CASGRGYEQYF. The CDR3 nucleotides read TGTGCCAGCGGACGGGGCTACGAGCAGTACTTC. The chain employs TRBV6-5 and TRBJ2-7; a possible D gene is TRBD2 (5 bases). Trimming took off 8 bases at V and 3 bases at J, with 8 bases between the two ends. Germline V gene sequence: CDR1 MNHEY, CDR2 SVGAGI. The CDR3 length is 11 residues.

In its sample, this clonotype was seen once. As the CDR3 is not closed by the conserved phenylalanine or tryptophan, this likely results from a read error. The chain joins TRBV11-1 to TRBJ1-4; D unclear. The CDR3 loop spans 14 amino acids. Germline assignment: CDR1 SGHAT and CDR2 FQDESV (reference sequence). CDR3 sequence: CTSSSRGWGEKLFT. For the CDR3, the DNA is TGTACCAGCAGCTCCCGGGGATGGGGTGAAAAACTGTTTACT.

The V call is TRBV20-1, the J call TRBJ1-1, with D possibly TRBD1 on 6 matching bases. Looked up from germline, CDR1 is DFQATT and CDR2 is SNEGSKA (reference sequence). The CDR3 runs 17 residues. V was shortened by 3 bases and J by 1 base, with 21 bases between the two germline ends. The CDR3 loop reads CSASGGAKITRNTEAFF. CDR3 nucleotide sequence: TGCAGTGCTAGCGGGGGCGCGAAGATAACCAGGAACACTGAAGCTTTCTTT.

This clonotype was counted a single time. The junction does not match germline at one end; this may be a read error. This rearrangement joins TRBV5-6 to TRBJ2-5, with a possible D match to TRBD1 (6 bases). Germline CDR1 is SGHDT and CDR2 is YYEEEE. CDR3 length: 15 residues. The CDR3 DNA reads TGTGCCAGTAACTTTGCCCTACAGGGATGGGAGACCCATTACTTC. Residues: CASNFALQGWETHYF.

Comment on this clonotype: One end of the junction does not line up with germline, which may come from a read error. This chain connects TRBV12-3 or TRBV12-4 to TRBJ1-1, with a tentative D call TRBD1 (5 bases). The CDR3 covers 15 residues. CDR3 protein: CASSFSGILNTETFF. The CDR3 nucleotides are TGTGCCAGCAGTTTCTCAGGGATACTGAACACTGAAACTTTCTTT.

As for this clonotype: A junction end diverges from the germline sequence, so it may reflect a read error. The rearrangement links TRBV12-3 or TRBV12-4 to TRBJ2-1; no clear D gene. This CDR3 is 12 amino acids long. For the CDR3, the DNA is TGTGCCAACAGTTTGGTGATGTATGAGCAGTTCTTC. Amino acid sequence: CANSLVMYEQFF.

The chain carries TRBV4-1 and TRBJ2-1; TRBD2 is a possible D gene (5 bases). Germline CDR1 is MGHRA and CDR2 is YSYEKL. The CDR3 consists of 14 residues. Trimming removed 2 bases from V and 12 bases from J, with 17 bases in between. CDR3 sequence reads: CASSQRAAHIAQFF. The DNA for the CDR3 is TGCGCCAGCAGCCAAAGAGCGGCTCATATAGCGCAGTTCTTC.

This clonotype was detected ten times or more. This rearrangement joins TRBV12-3 or TRBV12-4 to TRBJ2-5; 8 bases align to TRBD1. The V and J ends lost 2 bases and 3 bases, in that order; junction bases with no gene match: 2. This CDR3 is built from 14 residues. CDR3 nucleotide sequence: TGTGCCAGCAGTTTAATGGACAGGGAAGAGACCCAGTACTTC. This gives the protein CASSLMDREETQYF.

About this clonotype itself: Since a much larger clone is just one base distant, this may be a read error. CDR3 region: CTSSLDLGVQDEQFF. Written as DNA, the CDR3 is TGTACCAGCAGCTTAGATCTTGGGGTCCAAGATGAGCAGTTCTTC. This sequence joins TRBV11-2 and TRBJ2-1; no clear D. The CDR3 runs 15 residues. The germline V gene encodes CDR1 SGHAT and CDR2 FQNNGV.

In the case of this clonotype: The junction departs from germline at one end; a sequencing error may be responsible. The genes are TRBV20-1 and TRBJ2-3, with 15 positions matching TRBD2. Germline loops: CDR1 DFQATT, CDR2 SNEGSKA (reference sequence). The CDR3 runs 18 residues. This CDR3 is CSAPGLAGGFKGTYTQYF. CDR3 DNA: TGCAGTGCCCCAGGACTAGCGGGAGGGTTTAAGGGCACATATACGCAGTATTTT.

Ten or more counts support this clonotype. The chain combines TRBV29-1 with TRBJ2-2, with D possibly matching TRBD1 (6 bases). V lost 6 bases to trimming and J lost 6 bases, with 8 bases between them. In germline, CDR1 is SQVTM, CDR2 ANQGSEA. The CDR3 runs 11 residues. DNA of the CDR3: TGCAGCGTACAGGGATCCGGGGAGCTGTTTTTT. The encoded protein is CSVQGSGELFF.

About this clonotype: It is likely a read error, because the conserved phenylalanine at the end of the CDR3 is missing. The chain combines TRBV5-6 with TRBJ1-5; D unclear. Germline loops: CDR1 SGHDT, CDR2 YYEEEE. The CDR3 loop spans 14 amino acids. CDR3 in DNA: TGTGCCAGCAGCTTGGGAAGTAGCAATCAGCCTCAGCATCTT. Protein sequence: CASSLGSSNQPQHL.

The chain employs TRBV2 and TRBJ2-2, with no clear D. CDR1 and CDR2 from the germline V gene are SNHLY and FYNNEI. The V and J ends lost 5 bases and 4 bases respectively, with 17 bases between them. There are 16 residues in the CDR3. CDR3 DNA sequence: TGTGCCAGCAGTCCCTGGCCCCATGGTAGCACCGGGGAGCTGTTTTTT. Amino acid sequence: CASSPWPHGSTGELFF.

As concerns this clonotype: A read error may explain this, as a much larger clone is one base away. CDR3 coding DNA: TGCGGTGCTAGAGTCTCGTCTACAGATACGCAGTATTTT. Protein: CGARVSSTDTQYF. The rearrangement uses TRBV20-1 and TRBJ2-3; no reliable D call. CDR3 length equals 13 residues. Germline values: CDR1 DFQATT, CDR2 SNEGSKA (reference sequence).

Worth noting for this clonotype: A much larger clone differs by one base, so this may be a read error. This sequence joins TRBV20-1 and TRBJ2-3; 8 positions agree with TRBD2. This CDR3 region has 16 residues. From germline, CDR1 is DFQATT and CDR2 SNEGSKA (reference sequence). The ends lost 6 bases at V and 3 bases at J; junction bases unmatched: 14. This CDR3 is CSATRLSGGGTDTQYF. CDR3 nucleotides: TGCAGTGCGACCCGACTATCGGGAGGGGGGACAGATACGCAGTATTTT.

This clonotype has a single count. This chain joins TRBV20-1 and TRBJ2-4; D is possibly TRBD1 (5 bases). The V and J ends lost 4 bases and 3 bases respectively, with 28 bases between them. The germline gives CDR1 DFQATT, CDR2 SNEGSKA (reference sequence). The CDR3 contains 19 residues. The DNA for the CDR3 is TGCAGTGCTATAGCCGTCGACCGGGCCCTACAGGTAGTCAAAAACATTCAGTACTTC. This sequence encodes CSAIAVDRALQVVKNIQYF.

About this clonotype: With a much larger clone just one base away, this may be a read error. The chain carries TRBV29-1 and TRBJ2-6; 9 nucleotides match TRBD2. The germline V gene has CDR1 SQVTM and CDR2 ANQGSEA. The CDR3 has 18 residues. CDR3: CSVEEFSGSRTGANVPTF. The DNA of the CDR3 is TGCAGCGTTGAAGAGTTTAGCGGGAGTAGAACTGGGGCCAACGTCCCGACTTTC.

This clonotype was counted at least ten times. The V and J genes are TRBV20-1 and TRBJ2-2, with D possibly matching TRBD1 (5 bases). Germline lookup yields CDR1 DFQATT and CDR2 SNEGSKA (reference sequence). The length of the CDR3 is 15 residues. Trimming removed 5 bases from V and 1 base from J, with 14 bases in between. CDR3 loop: CSAESRQKNTGELFF. The CDR3 DNA reads TGCAGTGCTGAATCAAGACAGAAGAACACCGGGGAGCTGTTTTTT.

Concerning this clonotype: A much larger clone sits a single nucleotide away, making a read error possible. The chain joins TRBV20-1 to TRBJ1-5, with 8 positions matching TRBD1. Germline V gene data show CDR1 as DFQATT and CDR2 as SNEGSKA (reference sequence). V gave up 7 bases and J gave up 3 bases; unmatched junction bases: 11. CDR3 size: 15 residues. In DNA form, the CDR3 reads TGCAGTGGTAGTTTGACAGGGGAGTCCAATCAGCCCCAGCATTTT. Amino acid sequence: CSGSLTGESNQPQHF.

This clonotype was seen once. The chain combines TRBV6-2 or TRBV6-3 with TRBJ2-2; TRBD2 might be the D (6 bases). CDR1 and CDR2 (germline): MNHEY, SVGEGT. Trimming cost V 2 bases and J 4 bases, with 20 bases left between them. This CDR3 spans 18 amino acids. The DNA of the CDR3 is TGTGCCAGCAGTTACCCCCTATCTAACGGGAGCCGCACCGGGGAGCTGTTTTTT. Encoded protein: CASSYPLSNGSRTGELFF.

Regarding this clonotype: The junction and the germline gene differ at one end; a read error may be behind it. The CDR3 sequence is CASAQAGDLTDTQCF. DNA for the CDR3: TGTGCCAGCGCTCAAGCGGGAGACCTCACAGATACGCAGTGTTTT. The rearrangement joins TRBV4-2 to TRBJ2-3; TRBD2 agrees at 8 bases. The CDR3 spans 15 residues. Looked up from germline, CDR1 is LGHNA and CDR2 is YNFKEQ.

Worth noting for this clonotype: Here the CDR3 omits its conserved ending phenylalanine or tryptophan, so a read error is the likely source. This rearrangement joins TRBV12-3 or TRBV12-4 to TRBJ1-5; D might be TRBD1 (5 bases). The CDR3 has 16 amino acids. Written as DNA, the CDR3 is TGTGCCAGTAGTTTCTTCCTTGGGGGTAGCAATCAGCCCCAGCATTGT. It yields the protein CASSFFLGGSNQPQHC.